This TCR beta chain originates from a study of blood T cell repertoires in COVID-19. Study information: Sample material is recorded as cDNA or gDNA derived from T cells, B-cell-depleted T cells, or PBMCs.

TCRdb's copy holds only in-frame clones and misses some; the assay was immunoSEQ multiplex PCR. The sample holds roughly 280,000 clones, roughly nine tenths seen once. Per germline, CDR1 SGHNT and CDR2 YENEEA. Trimming removed 3 bases from V and 6 bases from J, with 17 bases in between. This CDR3 has 16 amino acids. Recruits, aged about 18 to 95 years, lived in approximately 26 US areas. The V call is TRBV11-3, the J call TRBJ2-2; D is perhaps TRBD2 (6 bases). Specimen: PBMCs or T cells enriched from blood (not recorded which). The TCR was taken from a woman between 55 and 75 years old who had recovered from COVID-19. CDR3 amino acids: CASSLLSTGESGELFF. In DNA form, the CDR3 reads TGTGCCAGCAGCTTGCTGTCGACGGGAGAGTCCGGGGAGCTGTTTTTT. The variable domain in full, with the rest retrieved from reference TRBV11-3 and TRBJ2-2, is EAGVVQSPRYKIIEKKQPVAFWCNPISGHNTLYWYLQNLGQGPELLIRYENEEAVDDSQLPKDRFSAERLKGVDSTLKIQPAELGDSAVYLCASSLLSTGESGELFFGEGSRLTVL.